The T cell receptor beta chain under discussion was sequenced for a study of Ad26.COV2.S vaccination and SARS-CoV-2 variants. Study findings and constraints: Vaccinees displayed broader spike-specific TCR repertoires than placebo recipients.

The repertoire was sequenced with immunoSEQ multiplex PCR; TCRdb's copy has only in-frame clones and lacks some. The sample has over 250,000 clones, approximately 87% seen once. V was clipped by 0 bases and J by 2 bases; unmatched bases: 3. The CDR3 covers 15 residues. Germline V CDR1 and CDR2: SGHRS, YFSETQ. Treatment: 15 to 20 received Ad26.COV2.S at low or high dose, single or two shots; five or six received placebo; per-sample allocation not given. Specimens were obtained on day 63 following the first vaccine or placebo injection. Expressing Wuhan-strain SARS-CoV-2 spike, an Ad26 vector served as the vaccine. About this clone itself: Its target is unknown. Other DNA sequences in the sample encode the same CDR3.

The chain recombines TRBV5-1 with TRBJ2-7; the match to TRBD1 covers 9 bases. The TCR sequence derives from a person between 18 and 60 years old who received the Ad26.COV2.S COVID-19 vaccine or a placebo. Specimen: peripheral blood, collected in a trial of Ad26.COV2.S vaccine versus placebo. CDR3: CASSLGGTGTYEQYF. CDR3 sequence (DNA): TGCGCCAGCAGCTTGGGCGGGACAGGGACCTACGAGCAGTACTTC. The full variable domain, completed using reference TRBV5-1 and TRBJ2-7, is KAGVTQTPRYLIKTRGQQVTLSCSPISGHRSVSWYQQTPGQGLQFLFEYFSETQRNKGNFPGRFSGRQFSNSRSEMNVSTLELGDSALYLCASSLGGTGTYEQYFGPGTRLTVT.